The rows below give T cell receptor beta chains drawn from one sample of a study of T cells in Graves' hyperthyroidism and ophthalmopathy. TCRdb reanalysed the multiplex PCR reads using MiXCR and keeps one entry per CDR3 protein. The sample shows about 560,000 distinct CDR3 sequences, 16% of them seen only once. Sequences were obtained from blood. These receptor sequences come from a woman between 18 and 30 years old with Graves' hyperthyroidism. CDR3s include the opening cysteine and the closing phenylalanine or tryptophan. Fields, in order: J gene, D gene, clone size, V gene, CDR3 protein, CDR3 DNA. The D gene is left open where the match is weak. Clone sizes are given selectively: once, few, many, or a class where the clone is expanded.

j_call: TRBJ2-2
d_call: -
clone_size: -
v_call: TRBV19
cdr3_aa: CASSQGPPTGELFF
cdr3_nt: TGTGCCAGTTCTCAGGGGCCCCCCACCGGGGAGCTGTTTTTT

j_call: TRBJ2-2
d_call: -
clone_size: many
v_call: TRBV7-9
cdr3_aa: CASSPGQLTLTGELFF
cdr3_nt: TGTGCCAGCAGCCCAGGACAGTTAACATTAACCGGGGAGCTGTTTTTT

j_call: TRBJ2-5
d_call: TRBD1
clone_size: many
v_call: TRBV7-3
cdr3_aa: CASSGGQGGETQYF
cdr3_nt: TGTGCCAGCAGCGGGGGACAGGGTGGAGAGACCCAGTACTTC

j_call: TRBJ1-6
d_call: -
clone_size: many
v_call: TRBV11-2
cdr3_aa: CASSPPKQGLNSPLHF
cdr3_nt: TGTGCCAGCAGCCCCCCAAAGCAGGGTCTCAATTCACCCCTCCACTTT

j_call: TRBJ2-2
d_call: TRBD1
clone_size: -
v_call: TRBV5-1
cdr3_aa: CASSRSDRGDTGELFF
cdr3_nt: TGCGCCAGCAGCCGTTCGGACAGGGGCGACACCGGGGAGCTGTTTTTT

j_call: TRBJ2-7
d_call: -
clone_size: many
v_call: TRBV11-1
cdr3_aa: CASSFDPNYEQYF
cdr3_nt: TGTGCCAGCAGCTTTGACCCGAACTACGAGCAGTACTTC

j_call: TRBJ2-1
d_call: TRBD1
clone_size: few
v_call: TRBV24-1
cdr3_aa: CATSDLEDRGNGEQFF
cdr3_nt: TGTGCCACCAGTGATCTTGAGGACAGGGGGAATGGTGAGCAGTTCTTC

j_call: TRBJ1-1
d_call: -
clone_size: few
v_call: TRBV7-9
cdr3_aa: CASSLAGRGGAAMAEAFF
cdr3_nt: TGTGCCAGCAGCTTAGCGGGGAGGGGGGGTGCGGCGATGGCTGAAGCTTTCTTT

j_call: TRBJ1-6
d_call: -
clone_size: few
v_call: TRBV20-1
cdr3_aa: CSASSGTSPLHF
cdr3_nt: TGCAGTGCCTCGAGTGGGACCTCACCCCTCCACTTT

j_call: TRBJ2-1
d_call: -
clone_size: many
v_call: TRBV10-1
cdr3_aa: CATANTGSDNEQFF
cdr3_nt: TGCGCCACAGCGAACACAGGGTCTGACAATGAGCAGTTCTTC

j_call: TRBJ2-3
d_call: -
clone_size: few
v_call: TRBV18
cdr3_aa: CASSPQGISDTQYF
cdr3_nt: TGTGCCAGCTCACCGCAGGGGATATCGGATACGCAGTATTTT

j_call: TRBJ2-7
d_call: TRBD2
clone_size: many
v_call: TRBV29-1
cdr3_aa: CSVVPPLAGSYEQYF
cdr3_nt: TGCAGCGTTGTCCCACCACTAGCGGGAAGTTACGAGCAGTACTTC

j_call: TRBJ1-2
d_call: -
clone_size: many
v_call: TRBV2
cdr3_aa: CASSELALIPDYGYTF
cdr3_nt: TGTGCCAGCAGTGAACTAGCCTTGATTCCGGACTATGGCTACACCTTC

j_call: TRBJ2-2
d_call: TRBD2
clone_size: -
v_call: TRBV12-3/TRBV12-4
cdr3_aa: CASSLDTGLGLAGPYTGELFF
cdr3_nt: TGTGCCAGCAGTTTAGACACCGGGTTGGGACTAGCGGGGCCTTACACCGGGGAGCTGTTTTTT

j_call: TRBJ1-5
d_call: TRBD1
clone_size: -
v_call: TRBV7-8
cdr3_aa: CASNIGGAGDNQPQHF
cdr3_nt: TGTGCCAGCAATATAGGGGGCGCCGGGGACAATCAGCCCCAGCATTTT

j_call: TRBJ2-3
d_call: -
clone_size: many
v_call: TRBV30
cdr3_aa: CAATGGHTQYF
cdr3_nt: TGTGCCGCCACCGGGGGGCATACGCAGTATTTT

j_call: TRBJ1-1
d_call: TRBD1
clone_size: many
v_call: TRBV12-3/TRBV12-4
cdr3_aa: CASRERDRGTEAFF
cdr3_nt: TGTGCCAGCAGGGAGAGGGACAGGGGGACTGAAGCTTTCTTT

j_call: TRBJ2-2
d_call: TRBD2
clone_size: many
v_call: TRBV11-2
cdr3_aa: CASSYGLAAGELFF
cdr3_nt: TGTGCCAGCAGCTACGGACTAGCAGCCGGGGAGCTGTTTTTT

j_call: TRBJ2-6
d_call: TRBD2
clone_size: -
v_call: TRBV11-1
cdr3_aa: CASSLRTTSGAGSGANVLTF
cdr3_nt: TGTGCCAGCAGCTTAAGGACTACTAGCGGGGCCGGCTCTGGGGCCAACGTCCTGACTTTC

j_call: TRBJ1-1
d_call: TRBD1
clone_size: -
v_call: TRBV4-3
cdr3_aa: CASSQDGRGGTSEAFF
cdr3_nt: TGCGCCAGCAGCCAAGATGGCAGGGGGGGGACCAGTGAAGCTTTCTTT

j_call: TRBJ2-5
d_call: TRBD2
clone_size: -
v_call: TRBV3-1
cdr3_aa: CASSQVAGTSGRNQETQYF
cdr3_nt: TGTGCCAGCAGCCAAGTAGCCGGGACTAGCGGGAGAAACCAAGAGACCCAGTACTTC

j_call: TRBJ2-3
d_call: -
clone_size: many
v_call: TRBV2
cdr3_aa: CATRSPFTDTQYF
cdr3_nt: TGTGCCACCAGATCCCCTTTCACAGATACGCAGTATTTT

j_call: TRBJ2-1
d_call: TRBD2
clone_size: few
v_call: TRBV9
cdr3_aa: CASSNSGASGGPSREQFF
cdr3_nt: TGTGCCAGCAGCAACTCGGGGGCTAGCGGGGGCCCTTCGCGTGAGCAGTTCTTC

j_call: TRBJ1-2
d_call: -
clone_size: many
v_call: TRBV20-1
cdr3_aa: CSARAPQGKALFYGYTF
cdr3_nt: TGCAGTGCTAGAGCCCCTCAGGGGAAGGCCCTATTCTATGGCTACACCTTC

j_call: TRBJ1-2
d_call: -
clone_size: many
v_call: TRBV2
cdr3_aa: CASSSEFSYGYTF
cdr3_nt: TGTGCCAGCAGTTCGGAGTTTTCCTATGGCTACACCTTC

j_call: TRBJ1-2
d_call: TRBD1
clone_size: few
v_call: TRBV28
cdr3_aa: CASSLYHPFPGQGDYGYTF
cdr3_nt: TGTGCCAGCAGTTTATACCACCCATTTCCGGGACAGGGAGACTATGGCTACACCTTC

j_call: TRBJ2-1
d_call: TRBD1
clone_size: few
v_call: TRBV29-1
cdr3_aa: CSVGGQGPSYNEQFF
cdr3_nt: TGCAGCGTTGGGGGACAGGGGCCTTCCTACAATGAGCAGTTCTTC

j_call: TRBJ1-5
d_call: TRBD1
clone_size: -
v_call: TRBV7-9
cdr3_aa: CASSLQGEDQPQHF
cdr3_nt: TGTGCCAGCAGCTTACAGGGGGAGGATCAGCCCCAGCATTTT

j_call: TRBJ1-1
d_call: TRBD1
clone_size: few
v_call: TRBV7-9
cdr3_aa: CASSTTGLNTEAFF
cdr3_nt: TGTGCCAGCAGCACGACAGGGCTCAACACTGAAGCTTTCTTT

j_call: TRBJ1-5
d_call: -
clone_size: few
v_call: TRBV6-2/TRBV6-3
cdr3_aa: CASSRRGFSNQPQHF
cdr3_nt: TGTGCCAGCAGCAGACGCGGATTTAGCAATCAGCCCCAGCATTTT

j_call: TRBJ1-2
d_call: -
clone_size: many
v_call: TRBV12-3/TRBV12-4
cdr3_aa: CASRSEWIYGYTF
cdr3_nt: TGTGCCAGCAGAAGCGAGTGGATCTATGGCTACACCTTC

j_call: TRBJ2-3
d_call: TRBD2
clone_size: -
v_call: TRBV6-5
cdr3_aa: CASSYAQAGGTDTQYF
cdr3_nt: TGTGCCAGCAGTTACGCCCAAGCGGGGGGCACAGATACGCAGTATTTT

j_call: TRBJ2-3
d_call: -
clone_size: many
v_call: TRBV7-8
cdr3_aa: CASSPDNRLRIDTQYF
cdr3_nt: TGTGCCAGCAGTCCTGATAACAGGTTGAGAATAGATACGCAGTATTTT

j_call: TRBJ2-7
d_call: TRBD1
clone_size: few
v_call: TRBV7-9
cdr3_aa: CASSSRGLEQYF
cdr3_nt: TGTGCCAGCAGCTCCAGGGGGCTCGAGCAGTACTTC

j_call: TRBJ2-1
d_call: TRBD2
clone_size: few
v_call: TRBV27
cdr3_aa: CASGTPGLAGGEQFF
cdr3_nt: TGTGCCAGCGGTACCCCGGGGCTAGCGGGAGGTGAGCAGTTCTTC

j_call: TRBJ1-1
d_call: -
clone_size: -
v_call: TRBV3-1
cdr3_aa: CASSQDLEGFPEAFF
cdr3_nt: TGTGCCAGCAGCCAAGATCTTGAGGGGTTCCCTGAAGCTTTCTTT

j_call: TRBJ2-7
d_call: -
clone_size: few
v_call: TRBV5-6
cdr3_aa: CASFRGSRSYEQYF
cdr3_nt: TGTGCCAGTTTCCGCGGGTCCCGATCCTACGAGCAGTACTTC

j_call: TRBJ1-4
d_call: -
clone_size: few
v_call: TRBV6-6
cdr3_aa: CASSYSIGTSNEKLFF
cdr3_nt: TGTGCCAGCAGTTACTCAATTGGGACTAGTAATGAAAAACTGTTTTTT

j_call: TRBJ2-3
d_call: TRBD1
clone_size: -
v_call: TRBV5-1
cdr3_aa: CASSLGDRGLFTDTQYF
cdr3_nt: TGCGCCAGCAGCTTGGGGGACAGGGGGCTCTTCACAGATACGCAGTATTTT

j_call: TRBJ2-6
d_call: TRBD1
clone_size: -
v_call: TRBV9
cdr3_aa: CASSPRVMTGGAFNVLTF
cdr3_nt: TGTGCCAGCAGCCCGCGAGTAATGACAGGGGGCGCGTTCAACGTCCTGACTTTC

j_call: TRBJ2-7
d_call: TRBD1
clone_size: many
v_call: TRBV7-8
cdr3_aa: CASSENRGQYEQYF
cdr3_nt: TGTGCCAGCAGCGAAAACAGGGGGCAGTACGAGCAGTACTTC

j_call: TRBJ2-3
d_call: -
clone_size: once
v_call: TRBV28
cdr3_aa: CASSNINSGRADTQYF
cdr3_nt: TGTGCCAGCAGCAATATTAATAGCGGACGGGCAGATACGCAGTATTTT

j_call: TRBJ2-3
d_call: -
clone_size: few
v_call: TRBV4-3
cdr3_aa: CASSPGSGYTQYF
cdr3_nt: TGCGCCAGCAGCCCAGGGAGTGGGTATACGCAGTATTTT

j_call: TRBJ2-2
d_call: -
clone_size: -
v_call: TRBV3-1
cdr3_aa: CASSARPPGTGNTGELFF
cdr3_nt: TGTGCCAGCAGCGCTCGCCCGCCGGGGACTGGCAACACCGGGGAGCTGTTTTTT

j_call: TRBJ2-3
d_call: -
clone_size: -
v_call: TRBV6-2/TRBV6-3
cdr3_aa: CASSPFRGVGTDTQYF
cdr3_nt: TGTGCCAGCAGTCCGTTCCGAGGGGTTGGCACAGATACGCAGTATTTT

j_call: TRBJ2-1
d_call: -
clone_size: -
v_call: TRBV5-1
cdr3_aa: CASSAGVAHNEQFF
cdr3_nt: TGCGCCAGCAGCGCAGGGGTTGCGCACAATGAGCAGTTCTTC

j_call: TRBJ2-2
d_call: -
clone_size: few
v_call: TRBV7-9
cdr3_aa: CASSETPGELFF
cdr3_nt: TGTGCCAGCAGCGAGACACCCGGGGAGCTGTTTTTT

j_call: TRBJ2-3
d_call: -
clone_size: few
v_call: TRBV5-6
cdr3_aa: CASSLAGTVWSTDTQYF
cdr3_nt: TGTGCCAGCAGCTTGGCGGGGACGGTATGGAGCACAGATACGCAGTATTTT

j_call: TRBJ2-7
d_call: -
clone_size: few
v_call: TRBV5-1
cdr3_aa: CASSIDSLGEQYF
cdr3_nt: TGCGCCAGCAGCATTGACAGCCTGGGGGAGCAGTACTTC

j_call: TRBJ2-5
d_call: TRBD2
clone_size: many
v_call: TRBV6-5
cdr3_aa: CASSYWRGGNQETQYF
cdr3_nt: TGTGCCAGCAGTTACTGGCGGGGGGGCAACCAAGAGACCCAGTACTTC

j_call: TRBJ2-5
d_call: TRBD2
clone_size: -
v_call: TRBV20-1
cdr3_aa: CSAMRGKGETQYF
cdr3_nt: TGCAGCGCTATGCGGGGGAAAGGAGAGACCCAGTACTTC

j_call: TRBJ2-5
d_call: -
clone_size: many
v_call: TRBV29-1
cdr3_aa: CSARRRGETQYF
cdr3_nt: TGCAGCGCCAGACGGAGGGGGGAGACCCAGTACTTC

j_call: TRBJ2-7
d_call: -
clone_size: many
v_call: TRBV20-1
cdr3_aa: CSACPGGGLDEQYF
cdr3_nt: TGCAGTGCTTGCCCAGGTGGGGGTCTCGACGAGCAGTACTTC

j_call: TRBJ2-1
d_call: -
clone_size: -
v_call: TRBV9
cdr3_aa: CASSVVDRSNEQFF
cdr3_nt: TGTGCCAGCAGCGTAGTTGACAGGTCGAATGAGCAGTTCTTC

j_call: TRBJ2-1
d_call: -
clone_size: many
v_call: TRBV7-9
cdr3_aa: CASSLGWSRGPMGQFF
cdr3_nt: TGTGCCAGCAGCTTAGGGTGGTCCCGGGGACCTATGGGGCAGTTCTTC

j_call: TRBJ2-5
d_call: TRBD2
clone_size: few
v_call: TRBV29-1
cdr3_aa: CSVRSSGREETQYF
cdr3_nt: TGCAGCGTTCGGAGTAGCGGGCGTGAAGAGACCCAGTACTTC

j_call: TRBJ1-3
d_call: -
clone_size: -
v_call: TRBV12-3/TRBV12-4
cdr3_aa: CASSLVGADTIYF
cdr3_nt: TGTGCCAGCAGTTTAGTTGGGGCTGACACCATATATTTT